Reported below is one T cell receptor (beta chain). The antigen remains unidentified. The data are from a study of radiotherapy plus CTLA-4 blockade in lung cancer. Study information: Objective response rate was 18%; disease control rate, around 30%.

This CDR3 spans 14 amino acids. Germline CDR1 reads SNHLY; CDR2 reads FYNNEI. V shed 7 bases and J 4 bases; nucleotides not matched to a gene: 5. Study results and caveats: An expansion of tumor-derived TCR clones occurred in blood after radiotherapy plus ipilimumab. Reports identified early blood T cell clone dynamics, with interferon-beta, as the best response predictor.

Measured with immunoSEQ multiplex PCR; TCRdb has only the in-frame clones, and not every one. The table records under 55,000 clones, roughly 80% of them present only once. Sequenced material: peripheral blood, taken from a patient treated with radiotherapy plus ipilimumab. The V call is TRBV2, the J call TRBJ2-2; 8 nucleotides line up with TRBD1. The source of this sequence is a human donor with non-small cell lung cancer who had a partial response to radiotherapy plus ipilimumab. This CDR3 is CASNGQGGTGELFF. Here the CDR3 DNA reads TGTGCCAGCAACGGACAGGGCGGCACCGGGGAGCTGTTTTTT.